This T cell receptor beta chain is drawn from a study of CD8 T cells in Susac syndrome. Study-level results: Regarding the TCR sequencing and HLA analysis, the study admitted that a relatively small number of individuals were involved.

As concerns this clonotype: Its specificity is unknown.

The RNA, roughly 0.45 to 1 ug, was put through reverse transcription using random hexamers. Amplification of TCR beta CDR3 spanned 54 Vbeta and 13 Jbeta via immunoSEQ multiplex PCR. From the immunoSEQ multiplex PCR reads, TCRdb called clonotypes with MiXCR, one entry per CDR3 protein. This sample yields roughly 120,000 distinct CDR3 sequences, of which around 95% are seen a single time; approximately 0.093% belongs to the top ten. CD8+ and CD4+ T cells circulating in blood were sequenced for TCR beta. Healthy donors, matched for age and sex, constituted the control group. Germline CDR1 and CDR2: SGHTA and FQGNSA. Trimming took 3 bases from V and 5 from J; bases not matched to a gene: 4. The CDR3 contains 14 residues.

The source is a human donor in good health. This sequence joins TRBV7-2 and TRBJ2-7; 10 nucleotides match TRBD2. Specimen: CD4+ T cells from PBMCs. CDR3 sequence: CASSFRTSGNEQYF. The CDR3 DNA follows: TGTGCCAGCAGCTTTCGGACTAGCGGTAACGAGCAGTACTTC.